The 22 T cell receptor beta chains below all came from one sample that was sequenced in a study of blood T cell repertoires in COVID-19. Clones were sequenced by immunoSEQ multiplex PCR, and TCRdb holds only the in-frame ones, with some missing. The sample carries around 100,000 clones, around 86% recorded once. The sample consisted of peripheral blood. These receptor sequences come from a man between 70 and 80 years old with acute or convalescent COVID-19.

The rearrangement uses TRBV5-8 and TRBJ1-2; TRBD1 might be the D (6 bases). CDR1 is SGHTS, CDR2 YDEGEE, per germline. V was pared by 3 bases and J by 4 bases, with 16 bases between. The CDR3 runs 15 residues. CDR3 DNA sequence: TGTGCCAGCAGCTATCCTACAGGGAGCTTCTATGGCTACACCTTC. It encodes CASSYPTGSFYGYTF.

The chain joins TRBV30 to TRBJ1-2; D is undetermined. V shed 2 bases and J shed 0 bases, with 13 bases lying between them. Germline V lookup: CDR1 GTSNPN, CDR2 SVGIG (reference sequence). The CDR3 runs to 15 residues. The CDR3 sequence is CAWSQPHRANYGYTF. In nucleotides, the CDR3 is TGTGCCTGGAGTCAACCTCATAGAGCTAACTATGGCTACACCTTC.

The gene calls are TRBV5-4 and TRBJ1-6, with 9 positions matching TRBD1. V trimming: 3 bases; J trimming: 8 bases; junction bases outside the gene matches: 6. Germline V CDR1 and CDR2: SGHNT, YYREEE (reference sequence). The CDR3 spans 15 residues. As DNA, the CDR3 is TGTGCCAGCAGCTCCCCGGGACAGGGAGATTCACCCCTCCACTTT. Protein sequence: CASSSPGQGDSPLHF.

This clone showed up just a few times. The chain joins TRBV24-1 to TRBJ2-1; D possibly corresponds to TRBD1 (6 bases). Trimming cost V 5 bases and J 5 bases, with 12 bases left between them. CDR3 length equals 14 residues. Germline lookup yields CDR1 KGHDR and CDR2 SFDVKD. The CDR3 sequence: CATSGWTENNEQFF. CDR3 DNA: TGTGCCACCAGTGGTTGGACAGAAAACAATGAGCAGTTCTTC.

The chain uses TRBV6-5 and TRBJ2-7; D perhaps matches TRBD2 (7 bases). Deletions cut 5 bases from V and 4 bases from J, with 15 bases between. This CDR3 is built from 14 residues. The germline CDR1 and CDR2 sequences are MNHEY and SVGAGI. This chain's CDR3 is CASSLQKGGYEQYF. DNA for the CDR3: TGTGCCAGCAGTCTTCAAAAGGGGGGGTACGAGCAGTACTTC.

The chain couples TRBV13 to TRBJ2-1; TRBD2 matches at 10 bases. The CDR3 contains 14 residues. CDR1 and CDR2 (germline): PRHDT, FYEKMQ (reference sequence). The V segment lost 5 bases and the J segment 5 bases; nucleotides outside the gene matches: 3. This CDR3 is CASSVSGGHNEQFF. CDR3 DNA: TGTGCCAGCAGCGTTAGCGGGGGGCACAATGAGCAGTTCTTC.

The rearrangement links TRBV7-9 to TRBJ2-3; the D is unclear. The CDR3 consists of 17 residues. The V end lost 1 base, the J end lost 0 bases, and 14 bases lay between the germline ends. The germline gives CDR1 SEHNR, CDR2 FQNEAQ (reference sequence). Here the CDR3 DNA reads TGTGCCAGCAGCTTAGGTCAAGGCGGAGAAAGCACAGATACGCAGTATTTT. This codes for CASSLGQGGESTDTQYF.

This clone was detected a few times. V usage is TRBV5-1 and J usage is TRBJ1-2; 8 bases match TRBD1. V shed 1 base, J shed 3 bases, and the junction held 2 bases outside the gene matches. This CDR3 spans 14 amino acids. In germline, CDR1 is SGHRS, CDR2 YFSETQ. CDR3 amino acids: CASSLMTGDYGYTF. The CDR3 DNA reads TGCGCCAGCAGCTTGATGACAGGGGACTATGGCTACACCTTC.

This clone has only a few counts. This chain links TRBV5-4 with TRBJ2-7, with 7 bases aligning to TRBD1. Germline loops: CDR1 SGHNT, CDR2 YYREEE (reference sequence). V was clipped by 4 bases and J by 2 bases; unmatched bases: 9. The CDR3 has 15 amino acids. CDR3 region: CASSPRQGPTYEQYF. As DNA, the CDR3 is TGTGCCAGCAGCCCAAGACAGGGTCCGACCTACGAGCAGTACTTC.

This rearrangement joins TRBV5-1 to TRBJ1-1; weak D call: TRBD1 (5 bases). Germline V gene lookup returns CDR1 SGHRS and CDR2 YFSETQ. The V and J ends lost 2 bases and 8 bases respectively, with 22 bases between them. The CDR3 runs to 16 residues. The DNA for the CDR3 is TGCGCCAGCAGCTTTGAGATGCGGTCAGGGTTGGGAGAAGCTTTCTTT. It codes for CASSFEMRSGLGEAFF.

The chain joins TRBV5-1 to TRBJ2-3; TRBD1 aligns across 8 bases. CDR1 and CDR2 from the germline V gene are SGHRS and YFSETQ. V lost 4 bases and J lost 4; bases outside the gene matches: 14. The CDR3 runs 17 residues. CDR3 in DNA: TGCGCCAGCAGCGATCTCCGTTCCGGGACAGGCCCAGATACGCAGTATTTT. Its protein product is CASSDLRSGTGPDTQYF.

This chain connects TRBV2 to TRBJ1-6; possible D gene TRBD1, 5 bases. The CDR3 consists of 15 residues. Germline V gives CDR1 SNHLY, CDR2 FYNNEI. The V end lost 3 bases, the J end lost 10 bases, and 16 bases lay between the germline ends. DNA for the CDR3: TGTGCCAGCAGTGATGTAGGGACTACAAGCTCACCCCTCCACTTT. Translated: CASSDVGTTSSPLHF. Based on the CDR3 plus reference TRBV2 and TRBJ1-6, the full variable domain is EPEVTQTPSHQVTQMGQEVILRCVPISNHLYFYWYRQILGQKVEFLVSFYNNEISEKSEIFDDQFSVERPDGSNFTLKIRSTKLEDSAMYFCASSDVGTTSSPLHFGNGTRLTVT.

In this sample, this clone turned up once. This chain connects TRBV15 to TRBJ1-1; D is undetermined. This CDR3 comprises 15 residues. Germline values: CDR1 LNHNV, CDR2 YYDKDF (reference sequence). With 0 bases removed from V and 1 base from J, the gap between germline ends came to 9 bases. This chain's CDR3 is CATSRELGGNTEAFF. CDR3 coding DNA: TGTGCCACCAGCAGAGAGCTTGGCGGGAACACTGAAGCTTTCTTT.

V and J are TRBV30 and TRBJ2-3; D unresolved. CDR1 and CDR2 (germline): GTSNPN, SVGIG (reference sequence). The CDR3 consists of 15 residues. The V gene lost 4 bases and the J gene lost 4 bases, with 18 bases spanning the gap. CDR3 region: CAWIIWLLGADTQYF. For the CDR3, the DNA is TGTGCCTGGATTATCTGGTTGCTGGGCGCAGATACGCAGTATTTT. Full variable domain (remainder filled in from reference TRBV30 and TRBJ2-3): SQTIHQWPATLVQPVGSPLSLECTVEGTSNPNLYWYRQAAGRGLQLLFYSVGIGQISSEVPQNLSASRPQDRQFILSSKKLLLSDSGFYLCAWIIWLLGADTQYFGPGTRLTVL.

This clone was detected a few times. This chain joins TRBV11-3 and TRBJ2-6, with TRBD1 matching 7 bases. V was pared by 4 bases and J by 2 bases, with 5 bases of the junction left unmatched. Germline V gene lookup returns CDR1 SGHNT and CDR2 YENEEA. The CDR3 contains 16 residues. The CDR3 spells CASSSHRGPGANVLTF. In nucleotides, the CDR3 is TGTGCCAGCAGCTCCCACAGGGGACCTGGGGCCAACGTCCTGACTTTC.

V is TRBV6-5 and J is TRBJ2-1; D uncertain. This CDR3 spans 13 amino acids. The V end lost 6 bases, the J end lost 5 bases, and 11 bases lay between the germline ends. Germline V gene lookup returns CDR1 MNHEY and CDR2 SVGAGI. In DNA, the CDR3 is TGTGCCAGCAGGAGAGGCATGCACAATGAGCAGTTCTTC. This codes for CASRRGMHNEQFF.

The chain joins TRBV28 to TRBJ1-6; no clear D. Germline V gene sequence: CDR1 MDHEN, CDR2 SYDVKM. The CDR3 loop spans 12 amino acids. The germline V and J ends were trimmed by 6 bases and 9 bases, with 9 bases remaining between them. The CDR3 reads CASSRVGSPLHF. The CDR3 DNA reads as TGTGCCAGCAGCCGGGTGGGTTCACCCCTCCACTTT.

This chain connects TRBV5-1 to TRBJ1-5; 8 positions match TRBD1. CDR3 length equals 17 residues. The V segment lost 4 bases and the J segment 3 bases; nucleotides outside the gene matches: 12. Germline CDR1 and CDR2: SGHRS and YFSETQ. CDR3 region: CASSPTPGTGNNQPQHF. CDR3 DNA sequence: TGCGCCAGCAGCCCCACGCCCGGGACAGGCAACAATCAGCCCCAGCATTTT.

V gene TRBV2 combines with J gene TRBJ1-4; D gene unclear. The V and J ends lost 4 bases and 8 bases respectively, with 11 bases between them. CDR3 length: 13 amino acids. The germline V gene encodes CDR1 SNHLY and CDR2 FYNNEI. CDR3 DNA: TGTGCCAGCAGTGTGGTGACACTGGAAAAACTGTTTTTT. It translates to CASSVVTLEKLFF.

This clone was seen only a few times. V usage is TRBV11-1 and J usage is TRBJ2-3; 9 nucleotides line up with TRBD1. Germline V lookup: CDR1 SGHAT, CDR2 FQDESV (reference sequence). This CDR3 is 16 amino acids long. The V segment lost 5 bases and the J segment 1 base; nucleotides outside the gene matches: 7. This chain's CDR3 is CASSPGQGKGTDTQYF. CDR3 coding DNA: TGTGCCAGCAGCCCTGGACAGGGGAAGGGCACAGATACGCAGTATTTT.

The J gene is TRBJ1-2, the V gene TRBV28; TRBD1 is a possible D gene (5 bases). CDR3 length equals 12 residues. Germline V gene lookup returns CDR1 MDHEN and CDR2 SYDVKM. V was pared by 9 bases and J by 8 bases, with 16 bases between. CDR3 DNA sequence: TGTGCCAGTGCAGGGAATGCAGGGGGCTACACCTTC. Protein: CASAGNAGGYTF.

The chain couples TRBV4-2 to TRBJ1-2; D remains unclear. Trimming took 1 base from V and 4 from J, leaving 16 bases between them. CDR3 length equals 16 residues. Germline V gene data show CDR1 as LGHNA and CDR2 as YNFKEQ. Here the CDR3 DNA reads TGTGCCAGCAGCCAAGTTGCGGGGATTGTAAGCTATGGCTACACCTTC. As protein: CASSQVAGIVSYGYTF.